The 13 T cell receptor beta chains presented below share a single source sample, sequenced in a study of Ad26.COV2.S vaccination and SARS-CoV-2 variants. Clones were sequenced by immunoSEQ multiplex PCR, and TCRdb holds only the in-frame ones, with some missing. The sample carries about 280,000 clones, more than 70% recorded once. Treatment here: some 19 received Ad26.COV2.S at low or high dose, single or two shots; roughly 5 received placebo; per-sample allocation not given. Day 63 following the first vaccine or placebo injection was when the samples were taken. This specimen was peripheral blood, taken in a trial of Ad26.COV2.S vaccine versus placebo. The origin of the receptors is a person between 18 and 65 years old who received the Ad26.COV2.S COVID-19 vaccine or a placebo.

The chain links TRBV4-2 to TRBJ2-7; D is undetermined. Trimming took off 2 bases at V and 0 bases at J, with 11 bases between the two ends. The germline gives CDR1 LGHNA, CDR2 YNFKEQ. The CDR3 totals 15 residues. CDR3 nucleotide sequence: TGTGCCAGCAGCCAAACTGGGGTCACCTCCTACGAGCAGTACTTC. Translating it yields CASSQTGVTSYEQYF.

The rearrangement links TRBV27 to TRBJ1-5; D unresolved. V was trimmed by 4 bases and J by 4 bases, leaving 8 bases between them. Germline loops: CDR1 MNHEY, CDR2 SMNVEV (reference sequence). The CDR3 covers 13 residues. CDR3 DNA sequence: TGTGCCAGCAGTTCCCGGACGAATCAGCCCCAGCATTTT. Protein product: CASSSRTNQPQHF.

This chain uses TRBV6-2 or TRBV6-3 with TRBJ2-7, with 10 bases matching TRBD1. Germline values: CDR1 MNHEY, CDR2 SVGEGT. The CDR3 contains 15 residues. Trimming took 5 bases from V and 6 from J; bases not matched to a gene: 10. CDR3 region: CASSQRGTGALEQYF. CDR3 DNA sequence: TGTGCCAGCAGTCAACGAGGGACAGGGGCACTCGAGCAGTACTTC.

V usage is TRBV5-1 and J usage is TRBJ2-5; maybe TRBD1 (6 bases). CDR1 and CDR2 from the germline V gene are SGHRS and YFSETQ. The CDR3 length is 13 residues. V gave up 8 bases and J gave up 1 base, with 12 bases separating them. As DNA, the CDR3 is TGCGCCAGTACCCGGGACACCCAAGAGACCCAGTACTTC. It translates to CASTRDTQETQYF.

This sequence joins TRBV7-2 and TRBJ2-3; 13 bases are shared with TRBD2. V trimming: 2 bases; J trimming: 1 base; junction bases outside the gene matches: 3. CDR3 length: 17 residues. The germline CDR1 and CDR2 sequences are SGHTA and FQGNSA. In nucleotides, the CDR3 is TGTGCCAGCAGCTTACTCGGACTAGCGGGAGGCACAGATACGCAGTATTTT. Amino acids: CASSLLGLAGGTDTQYF.

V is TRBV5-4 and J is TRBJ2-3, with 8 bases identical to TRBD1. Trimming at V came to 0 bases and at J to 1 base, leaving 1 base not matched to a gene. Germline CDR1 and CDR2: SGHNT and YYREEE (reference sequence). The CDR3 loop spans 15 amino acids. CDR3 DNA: TGTGCCAGCAGCTTGGGGGGACAGGGCACAGATACGCAGTATTTT. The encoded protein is CASSLGGQGTDTQYF.

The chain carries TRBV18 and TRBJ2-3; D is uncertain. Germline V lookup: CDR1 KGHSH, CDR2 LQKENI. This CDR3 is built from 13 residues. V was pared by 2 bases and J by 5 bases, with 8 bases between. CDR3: CASSPRVEDTQYF. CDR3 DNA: TGTGCCAGCTCACCAAGAGTCGAAGATACGCAGTATTTT.

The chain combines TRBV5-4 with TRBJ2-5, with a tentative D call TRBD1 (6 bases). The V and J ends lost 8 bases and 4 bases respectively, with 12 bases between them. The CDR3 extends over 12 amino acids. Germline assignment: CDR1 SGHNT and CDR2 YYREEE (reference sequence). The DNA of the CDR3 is TGTGCCAGTAACAGGGCCCGAGAGACCCAGTACTTC. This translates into CASNRARETQYF. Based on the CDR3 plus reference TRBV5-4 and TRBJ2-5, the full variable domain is ETGVTQSPTHLIKTRGQQVTLRCSSQSGHNTVSWYQQALGQGPQFIFQYYREEENGRGNFPPRFSGLQFPNYSSELNVNALELDDSALYLCASNRARETQYFGPGTRLLVL.

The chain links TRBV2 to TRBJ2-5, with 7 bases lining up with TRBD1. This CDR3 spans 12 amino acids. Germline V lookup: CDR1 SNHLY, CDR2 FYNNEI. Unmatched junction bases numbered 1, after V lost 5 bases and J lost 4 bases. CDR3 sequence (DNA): TGTGCCAGCAGTTACAGGGGAGAGACCCAGTACTTC. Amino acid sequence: CASSYRGETQYF.

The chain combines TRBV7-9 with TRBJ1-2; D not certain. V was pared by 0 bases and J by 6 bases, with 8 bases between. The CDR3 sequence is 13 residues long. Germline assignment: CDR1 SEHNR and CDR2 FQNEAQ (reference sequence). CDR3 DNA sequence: TGTGCCAGCAGCTTAGCCAGAGTTGATGGCTACACCTTC. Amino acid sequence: CASSLARVDGYTF.

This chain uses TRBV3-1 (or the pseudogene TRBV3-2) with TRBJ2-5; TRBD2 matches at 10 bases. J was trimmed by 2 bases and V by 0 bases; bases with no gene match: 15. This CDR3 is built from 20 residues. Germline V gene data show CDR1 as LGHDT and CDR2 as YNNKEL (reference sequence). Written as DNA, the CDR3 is TGTGCCAGCAGCCAAGATGCGGAGGCTAGCGGGGGCCGAACTCAAGAGACCCAGTACTTC. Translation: CASSQDAEASGGRTQETQYF.

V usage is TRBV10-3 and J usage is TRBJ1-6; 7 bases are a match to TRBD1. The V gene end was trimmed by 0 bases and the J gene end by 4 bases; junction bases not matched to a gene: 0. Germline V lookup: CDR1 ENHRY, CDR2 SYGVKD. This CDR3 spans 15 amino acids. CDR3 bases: TGTGCCATCAGTGAGTCGGGACAGTATAATTCACCCCTCCACTTT. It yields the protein CAISESGQYNSPLHF.

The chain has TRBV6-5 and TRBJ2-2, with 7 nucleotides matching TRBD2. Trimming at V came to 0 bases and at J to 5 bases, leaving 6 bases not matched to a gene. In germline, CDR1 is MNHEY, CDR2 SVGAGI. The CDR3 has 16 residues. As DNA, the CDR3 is TGTGCCAGCAGTTACTCGCAGGGAGGGGTAACCGGGGAGCTGTTTTTT. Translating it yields CASSYSQGGVTGELFF.